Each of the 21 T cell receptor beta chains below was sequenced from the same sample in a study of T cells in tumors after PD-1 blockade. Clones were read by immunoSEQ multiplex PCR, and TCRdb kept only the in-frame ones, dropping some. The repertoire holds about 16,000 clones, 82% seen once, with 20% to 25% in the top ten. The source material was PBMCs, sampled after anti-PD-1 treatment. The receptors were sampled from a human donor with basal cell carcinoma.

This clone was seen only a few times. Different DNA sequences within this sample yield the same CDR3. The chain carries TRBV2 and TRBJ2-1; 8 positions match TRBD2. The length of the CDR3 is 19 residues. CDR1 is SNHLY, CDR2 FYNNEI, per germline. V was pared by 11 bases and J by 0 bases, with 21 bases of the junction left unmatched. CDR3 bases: TGTGCCCGCTGTTACGGGGGGGCGCGGGTGGGGAGCTCCTACAATGAGCAGTTCTTC. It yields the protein CARCYGGARVGSSYNEQFF.

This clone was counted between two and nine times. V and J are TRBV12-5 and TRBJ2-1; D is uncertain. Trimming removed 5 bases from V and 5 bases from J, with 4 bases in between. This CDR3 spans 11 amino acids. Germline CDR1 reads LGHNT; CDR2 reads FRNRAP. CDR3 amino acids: CASGVNNEQFF. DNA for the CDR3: TGTGCTAGTGGTGTAAACAATGAGCAGTTCTTC.

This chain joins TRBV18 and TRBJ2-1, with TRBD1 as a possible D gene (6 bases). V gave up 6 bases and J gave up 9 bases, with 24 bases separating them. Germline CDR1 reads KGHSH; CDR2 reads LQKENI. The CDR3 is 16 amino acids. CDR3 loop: CASSQGINRQISEQFF. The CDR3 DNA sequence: TGTGCCAGCTCCCAGGGGATAAACCGGCAAATCTCTGAGCAGTTCTTC.

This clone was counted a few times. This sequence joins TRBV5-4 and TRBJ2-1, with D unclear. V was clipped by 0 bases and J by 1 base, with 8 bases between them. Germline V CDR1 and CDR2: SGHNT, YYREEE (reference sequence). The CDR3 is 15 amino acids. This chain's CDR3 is CASSLGVQSYNEQFF. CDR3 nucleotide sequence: TGTGCCAGCAGCTTGGGGGTCCAATCCTACAATGAGCAGTTCTTC.

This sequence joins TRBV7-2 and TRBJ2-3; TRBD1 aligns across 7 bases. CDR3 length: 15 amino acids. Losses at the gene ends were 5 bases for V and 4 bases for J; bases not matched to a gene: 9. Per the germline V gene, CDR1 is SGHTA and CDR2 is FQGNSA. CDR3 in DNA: TGTGCCAGCAGCCCGACAGGGTCTATGGCAGATACGCAGTATTTT. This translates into CASSPTGSMADTQYF.

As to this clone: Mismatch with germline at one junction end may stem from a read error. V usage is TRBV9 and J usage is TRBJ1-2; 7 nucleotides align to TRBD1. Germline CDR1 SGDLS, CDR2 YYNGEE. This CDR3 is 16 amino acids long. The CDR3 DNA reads TGTGCCAGCAGCGCCCCTGGGACAGTCAATAACCATGGCTACACCTTC. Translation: CASSAPGTVNNHGYTF. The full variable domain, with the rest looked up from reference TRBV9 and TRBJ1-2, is DSGVTQTPKHLITATGQRVTLRCSPRSGDLSVYWYQQSLDQGLQFLIQYYNGEERAKGNILERFSAQQFPDLHSELNLSSLELGDSALYFCASSAPGTVNNHGYTFGSGTRLTVV.

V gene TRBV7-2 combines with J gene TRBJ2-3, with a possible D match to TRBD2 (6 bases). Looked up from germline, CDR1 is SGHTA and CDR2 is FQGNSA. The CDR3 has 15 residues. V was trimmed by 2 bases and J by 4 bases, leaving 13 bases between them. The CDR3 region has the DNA TGTGCCAGCAGCTTATCAGGCGGAGGGGCAGATACGCAGTATTTT. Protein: CASSLSGGGADTQYF.

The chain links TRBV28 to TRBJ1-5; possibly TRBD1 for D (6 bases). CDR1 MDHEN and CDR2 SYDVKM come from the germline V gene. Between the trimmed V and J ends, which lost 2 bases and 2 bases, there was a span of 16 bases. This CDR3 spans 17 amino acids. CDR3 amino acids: CASSLIYRVEGNQPQHF. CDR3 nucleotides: TGTGCCAGCAGTTTAATCTACAGGGTAGAGGGCAATCAGCCCCAGCATTTT.

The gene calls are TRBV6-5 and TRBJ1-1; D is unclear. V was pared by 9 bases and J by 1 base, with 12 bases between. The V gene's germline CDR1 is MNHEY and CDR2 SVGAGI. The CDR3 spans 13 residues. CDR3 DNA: TGTGCCAGTGTTTCTACGGGGAACACTGAAGCTTTCTTT. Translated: CASVSTGNTEAFF.

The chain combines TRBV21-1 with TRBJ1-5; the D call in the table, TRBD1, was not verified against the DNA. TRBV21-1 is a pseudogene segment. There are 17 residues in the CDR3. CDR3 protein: CASSYHPGTGGYQPQHF. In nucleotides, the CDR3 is TGTGCCAGCAGCTACCACCCCGGGACAGGGGGTTATCAGCCCCAGCATTTT.

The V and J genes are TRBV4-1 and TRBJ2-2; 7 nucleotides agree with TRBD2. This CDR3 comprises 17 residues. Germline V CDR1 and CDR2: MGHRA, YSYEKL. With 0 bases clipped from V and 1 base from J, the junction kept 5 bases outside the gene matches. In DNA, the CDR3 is TGCGCCAGCAGCCAAGATTACCCGGGGGGGAACACCGGGGAGCTGTTTTTT. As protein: CASSQDYPGGNTGELFF.

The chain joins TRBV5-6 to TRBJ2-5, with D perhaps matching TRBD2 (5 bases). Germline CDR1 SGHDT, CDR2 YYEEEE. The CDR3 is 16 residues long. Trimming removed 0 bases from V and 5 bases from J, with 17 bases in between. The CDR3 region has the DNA TGTGCCAGCAGCTTGGCCGGGAACCGCGCGAGGGAGACCCAGTACTTC. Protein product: CASSLAGNRARETQYF. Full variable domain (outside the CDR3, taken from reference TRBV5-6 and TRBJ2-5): DAGVTQSPTHLIKTRGQQVTLRCSPKSGHDTVSWYQQALGQGPQFIFQYYEEEERQRGNFPDRFSGHQFPNYSSELNVNALLLGDSALYLCASSLAGNRARETQYFGPGTRLLVL.

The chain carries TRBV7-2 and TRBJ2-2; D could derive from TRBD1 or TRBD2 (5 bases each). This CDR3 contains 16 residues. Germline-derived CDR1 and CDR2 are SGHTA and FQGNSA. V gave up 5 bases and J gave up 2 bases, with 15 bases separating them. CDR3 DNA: TGTGCCAGCAGCCCCCGTGGGGGTAGTAACACCGGGGAGCTGTTTTTT. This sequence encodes CASSPRGGSNTGELFF.

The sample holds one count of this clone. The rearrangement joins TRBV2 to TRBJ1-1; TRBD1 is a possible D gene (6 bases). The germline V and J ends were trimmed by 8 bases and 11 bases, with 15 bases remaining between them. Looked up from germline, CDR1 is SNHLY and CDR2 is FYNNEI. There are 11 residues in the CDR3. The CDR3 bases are TGTGCCAGCGTCCAGGGGTTGAGGGCTTTCTTT. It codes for CASVQGLRAFF.

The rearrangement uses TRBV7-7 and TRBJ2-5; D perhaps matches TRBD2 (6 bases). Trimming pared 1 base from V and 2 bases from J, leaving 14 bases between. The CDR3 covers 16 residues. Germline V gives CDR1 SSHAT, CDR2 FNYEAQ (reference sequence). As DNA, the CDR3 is TGTGCCAGCAGCTTAGGGGGTAGCGGAGGACAAGAGACCCAGTACTTC. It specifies CASSLGGSGGQETQYF.

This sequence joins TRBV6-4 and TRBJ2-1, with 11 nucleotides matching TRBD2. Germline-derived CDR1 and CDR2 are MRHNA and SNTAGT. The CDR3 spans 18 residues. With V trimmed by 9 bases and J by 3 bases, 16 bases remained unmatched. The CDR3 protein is CARGVRARGLAVYNEQFF. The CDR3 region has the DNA TGTGCCAGGGGGGTCCGGGCCAGGGGACTAGCGGTCTACAATGAGCAGTTCTTC.

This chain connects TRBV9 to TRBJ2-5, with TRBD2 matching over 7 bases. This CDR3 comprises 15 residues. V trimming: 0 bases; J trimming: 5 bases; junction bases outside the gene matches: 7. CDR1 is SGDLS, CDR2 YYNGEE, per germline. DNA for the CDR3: TGTGCCAGCAGCGTAGCCGGACTAGTCGGGGAGACCCAGTACTTC. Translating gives CASSVAGLVGETQYF.

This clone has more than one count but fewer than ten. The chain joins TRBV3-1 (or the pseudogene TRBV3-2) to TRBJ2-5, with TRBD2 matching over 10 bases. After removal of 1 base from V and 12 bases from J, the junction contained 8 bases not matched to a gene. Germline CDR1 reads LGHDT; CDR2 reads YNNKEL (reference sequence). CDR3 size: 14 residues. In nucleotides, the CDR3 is TGTGCCAGCAGCCAAGTGGCTAGCGGGGGCCGTAAGTACTTC. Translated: CASSQVASGGRKYF.

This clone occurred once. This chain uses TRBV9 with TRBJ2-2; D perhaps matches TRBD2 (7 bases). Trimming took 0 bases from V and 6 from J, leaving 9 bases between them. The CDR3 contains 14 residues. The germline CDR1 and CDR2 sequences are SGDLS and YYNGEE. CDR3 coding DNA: TGTGCCAGCAGCGTAGCCGGGGGGCCCGGGGAGCTGTTTTTT. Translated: CASSVAGGPGELFF.

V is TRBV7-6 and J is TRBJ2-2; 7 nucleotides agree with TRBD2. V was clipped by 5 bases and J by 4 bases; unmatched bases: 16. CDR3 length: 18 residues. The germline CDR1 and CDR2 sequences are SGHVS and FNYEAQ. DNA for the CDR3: TGTGCCAGCAGCCAGAGCTGGGGGGGGACTACCGCCACCGGGGAGCTGTTTTTT. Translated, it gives CASSQSWGGTTATGELFF.

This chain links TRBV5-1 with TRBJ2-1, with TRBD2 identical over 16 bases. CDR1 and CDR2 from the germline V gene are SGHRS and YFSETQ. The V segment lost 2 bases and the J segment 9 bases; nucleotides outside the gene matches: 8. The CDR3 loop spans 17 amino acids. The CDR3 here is CASSLTSGTSGGVEQFF. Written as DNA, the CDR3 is TGCGCCAGCAGCTTAACATCCGGGACTAGCGGGGGGGTTGAGCAGTTCTTC.